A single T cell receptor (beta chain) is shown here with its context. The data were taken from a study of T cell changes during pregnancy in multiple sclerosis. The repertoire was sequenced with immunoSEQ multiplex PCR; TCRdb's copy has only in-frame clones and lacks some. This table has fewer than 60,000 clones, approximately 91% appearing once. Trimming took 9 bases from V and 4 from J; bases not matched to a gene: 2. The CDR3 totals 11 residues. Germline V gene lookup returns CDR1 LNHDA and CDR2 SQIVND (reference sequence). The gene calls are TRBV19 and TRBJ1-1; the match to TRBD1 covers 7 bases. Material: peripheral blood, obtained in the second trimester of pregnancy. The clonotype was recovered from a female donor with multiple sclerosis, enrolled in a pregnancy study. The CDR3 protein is CARQGGTEAFF. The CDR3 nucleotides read TGTGCCAGGCAGGGGGGCACTGAAGCTTTCTTT.